This T cell receptor beta chain is drawn from a study of T cell changes during pregnancy in multiple sclerosis. The CDR3 is 15 amino acids. After removal of 5 bases from V and 1 base from J, the junction contained 4 bases not matched to a gene. Germline CDR1 reads LNHDA; CDR2 reads SQIVND (reference sequence). Sequencing used immunoSEQ multiplex PCR; TCRdb keeps in-frame clones, though not all of them. The table lists around 58,000 clones, roughly nine tenths of them singletons, with roughly 0.48% in the top ten. This TCR was recovered from a female donor in good health, enrolled as a control in a pregnancy study. The sample here was CD4+ T cells from peripheral blood mononuclear cells, taken after pregnancy. V gene TRBV19 combines with J gene TRBJ2-2; 7 bases map to TRBD1. CDR3 DNA: TGTGCCAGTAGTTATTGGACAGGGAACACCGGGGAGCTGTTTTTT. This translates into CASSYWTGNTGELFF.